Presented here are 22 T cell receptor beta chains from one specimen sequenced in a study of blood T cell repertoires in COVID-19. Sequencing used immunoSEQ multiplex PCR; TCRdb keeps in-frame clones, though not all of them. The table shows about 370,000 clones, with roughly 89% occurring only once. Sequencing input: peripheral blood. These receptors were collected from a man younger than 30 with active or convalescent COVID-19.

Turning to this clone: The same CDR3 arises from other DNA sequences in this sample as well. The rearrangement links TRBV5-1 to TRBJ1-1; 8 nucleotides agree with TRBD1. There are 14 residues in the CDR3. Germline V gene lookup returns CDR1 SGHRS and CDR2 YFSETQ. With 1 base clipped from V and 2 bases from J, the junction kept 1 base outside the gene matches. CDR3 in DNA: TGCGCCAGCAGCTTGTCAGGGGGCAACACTGAAGCTTTCTTT. The encoded protein is CASSLSGGNTEAFF.

Details on this clone: One end of the junction is discordant with germline, which a read error may explain. The J gene is TRBJ2-7, the V gene TRBV7-7, with 8 bases that match TRBD2. CDR1 is SSHAT, CDR2 FNYEAQ, per germline (reference sequence). The CDR3 consists of 13 residues. CDR3 loop: CASSLGGGDEQYF. The CDR3 DNA reads TGTGCTAGCAGCCTCGGGGGGGGCGACGAGCAGTACTTC.

The chain has TRBV23-1 and TRBJ2-7; 7 bases are shared with TRBD2. TRBV23-1 is given ORF status, its function remaining uncertain. This CDR3 contains 13 residues. Trimming removed 9 bases from V and 4 bases from J; junction bases left unmatched: 9. CDR3 residues: CARDGPSGYEQYF. CDR3 DNA sequence: TGCGCCAGAGACGGGCCTAGCGGATACGAGCAGTACTTC.

The chain is built from TRBV7-3 and TRBJ2-1; D remains ambiguous. Per the germline V gene, CDR1 is SGHTA and CDR2 is FQGTGA. The CDR3 consists of 15 residues. V gave up 1 base and J gave up 0 bases, with 7 bases separating them. CDR3: CASSLRGLSYNEQFF. DNA for the CDR3: TGTGCCAGCAGCTTAAGAGGCCTCTCCTACAATGAGCAGTTCTTC.

The chain recombines TRBV6-5 with TRBJ1-4; 10 bases are a match to TRBD1. Per germline, CDR1 MNHEY and CDR2 SVGAGI. The CDR3 sequence is 15 residues long. Trimming cost V 6 bases and J 8 bases; bases outside gene matches: 9. The CDR3 region is CASRITTGGAEKLFF. DNA for the CDR3: TGTGCCAGCAGAATAACGACAGGGGGCGCAGAAAAACTGTTTTTT.

The chain combines TRBV6-2 or TRBV6-3 with TRBJ2-7; perhaps TRBD1 as D (6 bases). The CDR3 is 15 amino acids. V was clipped by 0 bases and J by 1 base, with 10 bases between them. Germline V gene data show CDR1 as MNHEY and CDR2 as SVGEGT. The DNA for the CDR3 is TGTGCCAGCAGTTACTCCCTACAGGGTTCCTACGAGCAGTACTTC. Translated: CASSYSLQGSYEQYF.

The gene calls are TRBV3-1 (or the pseudogene TRBV3-2) and TRBJ2-3, with D unclear. V shed 1 base and J shed 7 bases, with 12 bases lying between them. The CDR3 has 14 residues. CDR1 and CDR2 (germline): LGHDT, YNNKEL (reference sequence). CDR3 amino acids: CASSQVTSPHTQYF. In DNA, the CDR3 is TGTGCCAGCAGCCAAGTAACTTCCCCTCATACGCAGTATTTT.

The chain employs TRBV18 and TRBJ2-7; D uncertain. In germline, CDR1 is KGHSH, CDR2 LQKENI. V was trimmed by 5 bases and J by 0 bases, leaving 11 bases between them. The CDR3 sequence is 14 residues long. CDR3 DNA: TGTGCCAGCTCAAAACTACAAGACTCCTACGAGCAGTACTTC. Amino acid sequence: CASSKLQDSYEQYF. Looking up the rest from reference TRBV18 and TRBJ2-7 gives the full variable domain: NAGVMQNPRHLVRRRGQEARLRCSPMKGHSHVYWYRQLPEEGLKFMVYLQKENIIDESGMPKERFSAEFPKEGPSILRIQQVVRGDSAAYFCASSKLQDSYEQYFGPGTRLTVT.

The chain recombines TRBV7-9 with TRBJ1-4; 8 bases match TRBD1. Germline V lookup: CDR1 SEHNR, CDR2 FQNEAQ (reference sequence). The CDR3 runs 15 residues. J lost 8 bases, V lost 4 bases, and 9 bases had no gene match. This CDR3 is CASSSGQGRGEKLFF. DNA for the CDR3: TGTGCCAGCAGCTCTGGACAGGGCCGGGGGGAAAAACTGTTTTTT.

Concerning this clone: Other DNA sequences in this specimen translate into the identical CDR3. The chain is built from TRBV24-1 and TRBJ2-2; the D gene is possibly TRBD2 (6 bases). The germline gives CDR1 KGHDR, CDR2 SFDVKD. V lost 7 bases, J lost 5 bases, and 7 bases lay in between. The CDR3 is 12 amino acids. The CDR3 loop is CATSRGTGELFF. As DNA, the CDR3 is TGTGCCACCAGCCGGGGGACCGGGGAGCTGTTTTTT.

The chain links TRBV7-2 to TRBJ2-2; TRBD2 matches at 12 bases. There are 15 residues in the CDR3. Germline lookup yields CDR1 SGHTA and CDR2 FQGNSA. V shed 5 bases, J shed 6 bases, and the junction held 4 bases outside the gene matches. The CDR3 nucleotides are TGTGCCAGCAGCCCCCCTAGCGGGAGGGCCGGGGAGCTGTTTTTT. Translation gives CASSPPSGRAGELFF.

This clone was seen once. This chain connects TRBV7-2 to TRBJ1-3; a possible D gene is TRBD1 (6 bases). Deletions cut 4 bases from V and 0 bases from J, with 16 bases between. CDR1 SGHTA and CDR2 FQGNSA come from the germline V gene. The CDR3 totals 17 residues. CDR3 residues: CASSSSGTRHSGNTIYF. The CDR3 region has the DNA TGTGCCAGCAGCTCAAGTGGGACACGACACTCTGGAAACACCATATATTTT.

This chain joins TRBV7-9 and TRBJ2-1; D perhaps matches TRBD1 (5 bases). Germline CDR1 reads SEHNR; CDR2 reads FQNEAQ (reference sequence). Deletions cut 5 bases from V and 6 bases from J, with 14 bases between. This CDR3 is 14 amino acids long. DNA of the CDR3: TGTGCCAGCAGCAGTCCCAGGGTTGGCAATGAGCAGTTCTTC. This translates into CASSSPRVGNEQFF. Complete variable domain (other parts from reference TRBV7-9 and TRBJ2-1): DTGVSQNPRHKITKRGQNVTFRCDPISEHNRLYWYRQTLGQGPEFLTYFQNEAQLEKSRLLSDRFSAERPKGSFSTLEIQRTEQGDSAMYLCASSSPRVGNEQFFGPGTRLTVL.

DNA for the CDR3: TGTGCCAGCAGCCCTAGGACTAGAAACACCGGGGAGCTGTTTTTT. Amino acid sequence: CASSPRTRNTGELFF. The chain uses TRBV11-1 and TRBJ2-2, with 7 positions matching TRBD2. Germline loops: CDR1 SGHAT, CDR2 FQDESV (reference sequence). V shed 5 bases, J shed 2 bases, and the junction held 5 bases outside the gene matches. The CDR3 has 15 amino acids.

The V call is TRBV24-1, the J call TRBJ2-2; 8 bases are a match to TRBD1. The CDR3 extends over 14 amino acids. Trimming removed 7 bases from V and 1 base from J; junction bases left unmatched: 1. Germline loops: CDR1 KGHDR, CDR2 SFDVKD. The CDR3 DNA is TGTGCCACCAGAGGGACAGGGAACACCGGGGAGCTGTTTTTT. This codes for CATRGTGNTGELFF.

This sequence joins TRBV19 and TRBJ2-2; 9 bases are shared with TRBD1. The CDR3 covers 14 residues. Trimming removed 8 bases from V and 2 bases from J; junction bases left unmatched: 3. Germline lookup yields CDR1 LNHDA and CDR2 SQIVND (reference sequence). DNA of the CDR3: TGTGCCAGTTTGGACAGGGGCAACACCGGGGAGCTGTTTTTT. This gives the protein CASLDRGNTGELFF.

The CDR3 loop is CASSVRSGLGGYTF. CDR3 nucleotide sequence: TGTGCCAGCAGCGTGAGATCAGGGCTTGGGGGCTACACCTTC. The chain combines TRBV9 with TRBJ1-2; a possible D gene is TRBD1 (5 bases). Trimming removed 2 bases at V and 8 bases at J, with 16 bases between. This CDR3 spans 14 amino acids. Germline-derived CDR1 and CDR2 are SGDLS and YYNGEE.

This clone was seen a few times. The V call is TRBV18, the J call TRBJ1-2, with D possibly matching TRBD1 (5 bases). V was pared by 2 bases and J by 1 base, with 11 bases between. Germline V gives CDR1 KGHSH, CDR2 LQKENI. The CDR3 has 15 residues. The CDR3 loop is CASSPMTDINYGYTF. The CDR3 DNA sequence: TGTGCCAGCTCACCAATGACAGACATTAACTATGGCTACACCTTC. Combining the CDR3 with reference TRBV18 and TRBJ1-2 gives the whole variable domain NAGVMQNPRHLVRRRGQEARLRCSPMKGHSHVYWYRQLPEEGLKFMVYLQKENIIDESGMPKERFSAEFPKEGPSILRIQQVVRGDSAAYFCASSPMTDINYGYTFGSGTRLTVV.

The chain employs TRBV27 and TRBJ1-4; a possible D gene is TRBD1 (5 bases). The length of the CDR3 is 16 residues. V lost 7 bases and J 2 bases, leaving 17 bases between the germline ends. Germline CDR1 MNHEY, CDR2 SMNVEV (reference sequence). The CDR3 DNA sequence: TGTGCCAGCACCCGAGGTTGGGGCAGGACTAATGAAAAACTGTTTTTT. It translates to CASTRGWGRTNEKLFF.

The V and J genes are TRBV7-9 and TRBJ1-2; tentative D call: TRBD1 (6 bases). Looked up from germline, CDR1 is SEHNR and CDR2 is FQNEAQ (reference sequence). The CDR3 sequence is 13 residues long. V was shortened by 3 bases and J by 5 bases, with 10 bases between the two germline ends. CDR3 nucleotides: TGTGCCAGCAGCTTTACAGGGATTTATGGCTACACCTTC. Residues: CASSFTGIYGYTF.

This clone appeared once. The V call is TRBV2, the J call TRBJ1-1; D is uncertain. CDR3 length: 14 amino acids. V shed 3 bases and J shed 1 base, with 9 bases lying between them. Per germline, CDR1 SNHLY and CDR2 FYNNEI. DNA of the CDR3: TGTGCCAGCAGTGAGGTCCCAGAGAACACTGAAGCTTTCTTT. The encoded protein is CASSEVPENTEAFF.

This clone was counted a few times. This chain's CDR3 is CATSEGAGYEQYF. CDR3 DNA: TGTGCCACCAGTGAGGGTGCGGGCTACGAGCAGTACTTC. V usage is TRBV24-1 and J usage is TRBJ2-7, with D tentatively TRBD2 (5 bases). V lost 4 bases to trimming and J lost 3 bases, with 9 bases between them. CDR3 size: 13 residues. Per germline, CDR1 KGHDR and CDR2 SFDVKD.